This T cell receptor beta chain was profiled in a study of cytomegalovirus exposure and HLA in healthy donors. Findings and limits, study-wide: An analysis that was carried out later associated 16,951 TCR beta sequences with HLA alleles at 0.05 false discovery rate.

Researchers ran the PCR with 60 Vbeta and 13 Jbeta primers. Clones were sequenced by immunoSEQ multiplex PCR, and TCRdb holds only the in-frame ones, with some missing. The top ten hold 3% to 3.5% of the sample, which has some 140,000 clones, around three quarters seen once. CDR3 length: 14 residues. Per the germline V gene, CDR1 is LNHDA and CDR2 is SQIVND (reference sequence). The ends were cut back, 6 bases at V and 0 bases at J, with 11 bases in the middle. Comments on this clone: The antigen is unknown.

The sample consisted of PBMCs. This chain joins TRBV19 and TRBJ2-5; tentatively, D is TRBD2 (5 bases). The clonotype was recovered from a man between 35 and 55 years old in good health and CMV-seronegative. CDR3 in amino acids: CASSGGRDQETQYF. CDR3 coding DNA: TGTGCCAGTAGCGGTGGGCGGGACCAAGAGACCCAGTACTTC.